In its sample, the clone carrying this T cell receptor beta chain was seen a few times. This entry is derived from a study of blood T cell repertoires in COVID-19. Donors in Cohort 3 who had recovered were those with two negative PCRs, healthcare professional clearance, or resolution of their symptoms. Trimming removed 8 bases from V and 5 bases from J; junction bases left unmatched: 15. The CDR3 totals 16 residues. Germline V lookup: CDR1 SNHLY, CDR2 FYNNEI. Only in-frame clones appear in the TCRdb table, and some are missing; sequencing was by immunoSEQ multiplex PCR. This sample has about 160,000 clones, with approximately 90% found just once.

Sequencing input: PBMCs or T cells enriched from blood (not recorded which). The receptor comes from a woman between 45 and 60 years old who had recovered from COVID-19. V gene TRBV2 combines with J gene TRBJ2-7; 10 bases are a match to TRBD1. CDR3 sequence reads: CASRWALTGGGHEQYF. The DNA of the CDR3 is TGTGCCAGCCGCTGGGCCCTGACAGGGGGCGGGCACGAGCAGTACTTC. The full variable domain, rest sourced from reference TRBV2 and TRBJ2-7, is EPEVTQTPSHQVTQMGQEVILRCVPISNHLYFYWYRQILGQKVEFLVSFYNNEISEKSEIFDDQFSVERPDGSNFTLKIRSTKLEDSAMYFCASRWALTGGGHEQYFGPGTRLTVT.